Included here is one TCR beta chain sequence, with context. This specimen comes from a study of T cell changes during pregnancy in multiple sclerosis. The assay was immunoSEQ multiplex PCR, and TCRdb's table has in-frame clones only and misses some. This table holds approximately 44,000 clones, about 90% found once. V lost 0 bases, J lost 0 bases, and 17 bases lay in between. Per the germline V gene, CDR1 is KGHSH and CDR2 is LQKENI. CDR3 length: 18 amino acids. The clonotype originates from a female donor with multiple sclerosis, enrolled in a pregnancy study. This chain connects TRBV18 to TRBJ1-1, with a tentative D call TRBD1 (6 bases). The sample was CD4+ T cells from peripheral blood mononuclear cells, taken before pregnancy. The CDR3 region is CASSPPRGKGMMNTEAFF. CDR3 nucleotide sequence: TGTGCCAGCTCACCACCGAGGGGGAAAGGTATGATGAACACTGAAGCTTTCTTT. The full variable domain, with the rest looked up from reference TRBV18 and TRBJ1-1, is NAGVMQNPRHLVRRRGQEARLRCSPMKGHSHVYWYRQLPEEGLKFMVYLQKENIIDESGMPKERFSAEFPKEGPSILRIQQVVRGDSAAYFCASSPPRGKGMMNTEAFFGQGTRLTVV.